This is a list of T cell receptor beta chains from one sample in a study of human T cells and chemical hapten exposure. Using its own MiXCR run on the RACE reads, TCRdb lists one record per CDR3 protein. The table shows 80,000 to 95,000 distinct CDR3 sequences, with approximately 11% occurring only once. The source was whole blood, collected in connection with sensitization to the hapten diphenylcyclopropenone (DPC). The receptors shown here come from a woman between 45 and 60 years old with alopecia areata. Some clones in this sample may be carry-over from other donors' samples. Both conserved end residues are part of each CDR3. Size is stated for part of the rows, as once, few or many counts, or as a class when the clone is expanded.

j_call v_call clone_size cdr3_aa
TRBJ2-7 TRBV28 many CASTSGGAHQKEQYF
TRBJ1-1 TRBV6-6 many CASTTSGQGKGEAFF
TRBJ1-2 TRBV7-2 once CVSSSDSYGYTF
TRBJ2-3 TRBV30 few CAWIKGRTDTQYF
TRBJ2-2 TRBV20-1 many CSARSPAGGNTGELFF
TRBJ1-3 TRBV27 . CASRDGFQSSGNTIYF
TRBJ2-5 TRBV7-9 many CASSLEGRRGETQYF
TRBJ2-7 TRBV10-3 . CAIRDGGGAYEQYF
TRBJ1-4 TRBV7-9 few CASSFSGVGEKLFF
TRBJ2-3 TRBV7-2 . CASSSRPQIPITDTQYF
TRBJ2-1 TRBV19 few CASIGQDRNEQFF
TRBJ2-3 TRBV12-5 . CASGLQGSPADTQYF
TRBJ1-6 TRBV6-5 . CASSRTGKNSPLHF
TRBJ2-3 TRBV18 many CASSPPRQGGSDTQYF
TRBJ1-1 TRBV6-2/TRBV6-3 many CASRSGGTEAFF
TRBJ2-7 TRBV4-2 . CASSQDPVSSSYEQYF
TRBJ2-1 TRBV20-1 many CSASGGRSYNEQFF
TRBJ2-1 TRBV4-3 . CASSQDLAGGVSSYNEQFF
TRBJ1-6 TRBV20-1 . CSARDSLPNSPLHF
TRBJ1-1 TRBV28 few CASRPQGLGAFF
TRBJ1-1 TRBV29-1 once CSVRGSRNTEAFF
TRBJ2-3 TRBV27 many CASSSTGTSGTQYF
TRBJ1-1 TRBV7-6 few CASSTTNRGTEAFF
TRBJ1-5 TRBV5-6 few CASSLWDRDDNQPQHF
TRBJ2-7 TRBV7-2 . CASSLALSGASYEQYF
TRBJ2-5 TRBV18 many CASSPLAGAIYETQYF
TRBJ1-6 TRBV6-1 many CASTGTGGVSPLHF
TRBJ2-3 TRBV29-1 many CSVEDREGTDTQYF
TRBJ2-1 TRBV7-2 few CASSLVRDHNEQFF
TRBJ2-3 TRBV4-2 many CASSQDTDNTQYF
TRBJ1-1 TRBV9 many CASSRGGTSNTEAFF
TRBJ1-5 TRBV19 . CASRRGGNSNQPQHF
TRBJ2-3 TRBV7-8 many CASSLTARNTQYF
TRBJ1-2 TRBV29-1 . CSVGQGLEGYTF
TRBJ2-3 TRBV3-1 many CASSPSLGSTDTQYF
TRBJ1-5 TRBV27 few CASSLRSNQPQHF
TRBJ2-6 TRBV28 few CASSSQLGPTSGANVLTF
TRBJ2-2 TRBV6-4 many CASRPGTSGIGELFF
TRBJ2-3 TRBV28 many CASLAGGPIDTQYF
TRBJ1-1 TRBV7-9 . CASSPGTGASLNTEAFF
TRBJ2-3 TRBV2 few CASTMGGQPTDTQYF
TRBJ2-1 TRBV10-2 few CASSESGSEHNEQFF
TRBJ1-1 TRBV30 few CAWNPWGWAFF
TRBJ2-3 TRBV18 . CASSSGPAGDTQYF
TRBJ2-3 TRBV29-1 few CSVRKGQGVSWDTQYF
TRBJ2-5 TRBV29-1 many CSGKGGAAWETQYF
TRBJ1-6 TRBV30 many CAWSVLIGNSPLHF
TRBJ2-2 TRBV5-1 . CASSSNGLLNTGELFF
TRBJ1-1 TRBV7-9 many CASSLEGTYTEAFF
TRBJ2-2 TRBV7-9 . CASSLLFGGPGELFF
TRBJ2-7 TRBV28 . CASSFYSGSYEQYF